The 20 T cell receptor beta chains in this list originate from one sample, sequenced in a study of T cells in localized non-small cell lung cancer. The protocol was immunoSEQ multiplex PCR, while the TCRdb copy is restricted to in-frame clones and leaves out a portion. Among 2,000 or so clones listed, 15% to 25% were seen once. This material consisted of lung tumor tissue, taken before any cancer treatment. These receptors were obtained from a male donor aged 60 or over with stage I lung adenocarcinoma.

This chain joins TRBV6-8 and TRBJ1-1, with D unclear. V lost 8 bases and J lost 6, with 19 bases in between. Germline CDR1 reads MNHGY; CDR2 reads SAAAGT. CDR3 length: 14 amino acids. This CDR3 reads CASSYSGPGSEAFF. The CDR3 nucleotides read TGTGCCAGCTCGTATTCTGGGCCCGGGTCTGAAGCTTTCTTT.

There are a few counts of this clone. The chain is built from TRBV6-8 and TRBJ2-1; D ambiguous. Germline loops: CDR1 MNHGY, CDR2 SAAAGT. This CDR3 contains 15 residues. The V gene lost 0 bases and the J gene lost 3 bases, with 9 bases spanning the gap. The CDR3 spells CASSYSTLSYNEQFF. In DNA form, the CDR3 reads TGTGCCAGCAGTTACTCGACTCTGAGCTACAATGAGCAGTTCTTC.

This clone is categorized as medium-sized. V is TRBV11-3 and J is TRBJ1-3, with 7 bases that match TRBD1. The germline V gene has CDR1 SGHNT and CDR2 YENEEA. The CDR3 sequence is 16 residues long. The V and J ends lost 3 bases and 0 bases, in that order; junction bases with no gene match: 5. The CDR3 DNA follows: TGTGCCAGCAGCTTGACAGGGCCCTTCTCTGGAAACACCATATATTTT. Encoded protein: CASSLTGPFSGNTIYF.

This clone was seen a few times. The gene calls are TRBV6-8 and TRBJ1-5, with 9 bases that match TRBD1. This CDR3 is built from 17 residues. The V gene's germline CDR1 is MNHGY and CDR2 SAAAGT. V lost 5 bases to trimming and J lost 1 base; unmatched junction nucleotides: 9. In DNA, the CDR3 is TGTGCCAGCAGTACGGGACAGGGAGCAATGAGCAATCAGCCCCAGCATTTT. This gives the protein CASSTGQGAMSNQPQHF.

By its share, this clone is medium-sized. The chain couples TRBV23-1 to TRBJ1-1, with a tentative D call TRBD1 (5 bases). TRBV23-1 is identified as an open reading frame with a role that is uncertain. CDR3 length: 14 residues. V was pared by 6 bases and J by 4 bases, with 15 bases between. Written as DNA, the CDR3 is TGCGCCAGCAGCCAGGCCTGGGGGGGCACTGAAGCTTTCTTT. Its translation: CASSQAWGGTEAFF.

By frequency in the sample, this clone is medium-sized. The chain has TRBV11-3 and TRBJ1-2; D gene uncertain. The ends were cut back, 5 bases at V and 10 bases at J, with 23 bases in the middle. The CDR3 is made up of 15 amino acids. Germline values: CDR1 SGHNT, CDR2 YENEEA. CDR3 in amino acids: CASSNNPTTVFFYTF. CDR3 nucleotide sequence: TGTGCCAGCAGCAACAACCCAACGACCGTCTTTTTCTACACCTTC.

This rearrangement joins TRBV6-8 to TRBJ2-3; D is undetermined. Looked up from germline, CDR1 is MNHGY and CDR2 is SAAAGT. V shed 6 bases and J shed 8 bases, with 18 bases lying between them. The CDR3 has 14 residues. CDR3 DNA sequence: TGTGCCAGCAGAACGTCCGGACCTTCAGGTACGCAGTATTTT. Translation gives CASRTSGPSGTQYF.

This clone has just a few counts. The chain joins TRBV23-1 to TRBJ1-1; 11 bases line up with TRBD1. TRBV23-1 is classed as an ORF, of uncertain function. The CDR3 contains 14 residues. The V segment lost 3 bases and the J segment 6 bases; nucleotides outside the gene matches: 3. The CDR3 spells CASSQPGQGAEAFF. As DNA, the CDR3 is TGCGCCAGCAGTCAGCCGGGACAGGGGGCTGAAGCTTTCTTT.

CDR3 loop: CASSEGVWLFSPLHF. CDR3 DNA: TGTGCCAGCAGTGAGGGGGTCTGGCTTTTTTCACCCCTCCACTTT. The chain carries TRBV9 and TRBJ1-6; maybe TRBD1 (6 bases). The germline V and J ends were trimmed by 5 bases and 9 bases, with 18 bases remaining between them. Germline V gene sequence: CDR1 SGDLS, CDR2 YYNGEE. The CDR3 totals 15 residues.

This sequence joins TRBV18 and TRBJ2-5; TRBD1 matches at 12 bases. The germline V gene has CDR1 KGHSH and CDR2 LQKENI. CDR3 size: 17 residues. V trimming: 5 bases; J trimming: 6 bases; junction bases outside the gene matches: 13. CDR3 in amino acids: CASSTGTGGAGGKTQYF. DNA of the CDR3: TGTGCCAGCTCAACCGGGACAGGGGGCGCCGGGGGAAAGACCCAGTACTTC.

The chain has TRBV14 and TRBJ1-5; D gene uncertain. The germline CDR1 and CDR2 sequences are SGHDN and FVKESK. The germline V and J ends were trimmed by 3 bases and 4 bases, with 7 bases remaining between them. The CDR3 length is 13 residues. In DNA, the CDR3 is TGTGCCAGCAGCCAGGATCATAATCAGCCCCAGCATTTT. Translation gives CASSQDHNQPQHF. The full variable domain, rest sourced from reference TRBV14 and TRBJ1-5, is EAGVTQFPSHSVIEKGQTVTLRCDPISGHDNLYWYRRVMGKEIKFLLHFVKESKQDESGMPNNRFLAERTGGTYSTLKVQPAELEDSGVYFCASSQDHNQPQHFGDGTRLSIL.

The sample holds a few counts of this clone. The rearrangement links TRBV11-3 to TRBJ1-1, with D perhaps TRBD1 (5 bases). The CDR3 consists of 15 residues. Per the germline V gene, CDR1 is SGHNT and CDR2 is YENEEA. Trimming shortened V by 5 bases and J by 1 base, and 14 bases separated the two germline ends. CDR3 residues: CASSPGGYANTEAFF. CDR3 in DNA: TGTGCCAGCAGCCCCGGGGGGTATGCGAACACTGAAGCTTTCTTT.

This clone was seen a few times. The chain combines TRBV28 with TRBJ2-6; 7 bases line up with TRBD1. With V trimmed by 8 bases and J by 2 bases, 6 bases remained unmatched. The CDR3 consists of 15 residues. Germline CDR1 and CDR2: MDHEN and SYDVKM. The CDR3 spells CASASGQAGANVLTF. The CDR3 nucleotides read TGTGCCAGCGCATCAGGACAGGCTGGGGCCAACGTCCTGACTTTC.

The V and J genes are TRBV28 and TRBJ2-2; 11 nucleotides align to TRBD1. The length of the CDR3 is 16 residues. V shed 7 bases, J shed 6 bases, and the junction held 10 bases outside the gene matches. CDR1 and CDR2 from the germline V gene are MDHEN and SYDVKM. The CDR3 DNA reads as TGTGCCAGCACTCCCGGGACAGGGGGTAGTCCCGGGGAGCTGTTTTTT. Protein: CASTPGTGGSPGELFF. Full variable domain (outside the CDR3, taken from reference TRBV28 and TRBJ2-2): DVKVTQSSRYLVKRTGEKVFLECVQDMDHENMFWYRQDPGLGLRLIYFSYDVKMKEKGDIPEGYSVSREKKERFSLILESASTNQTSMYLCASTPGTGGSPGELFFGEGSRLTVL.

This clone was seen a few times. The chain is built from TRBV28 and TRBJ2-1; unclear D gene. Germline V CDR1 and CDR2: MDHEN, SYDVKM. The CDR3 sequence is 12 residues long. V was clipped by 2 bases and J by 10 bases, with 9 bases between them. CDR3 nucleotide sequence: TGTGCCAGCAGTTTAAAGTCTACCGAGCAGTTCTTC. It translates to CASSLKSTEQFF.

This clone was seen a handful of times. This sequence joins TRBV11-3 and TRBJ2-7; 9 positions match TRBD1. Losses at the gene ends were 5 bases for V and 3 bases for J; bases not matched to a gene: 5. The CDR3 spans 14 residues. CDR1 is SGHNT, CDR2 YENEEA, per germline. The CDR3 loop is CASSPQGAGYEQYF. The CDR3 nucleotides read TGTGCCAGCAGCCCACAGGGGGCGGGCTACGAGCAGTACTTC.

The chain links TRBV7-8 to TRBJ1-1; D ambiguous. The CDR3 contains 13 residues. The V and J ends lost 2 bases and 1 base respectively, with 5 bases between them. The germline V gene encodes CDR1 SGHVS and CDR2 FQNEAQ. The DNA of the CDR3 is TGTGCCAGCAGCTTAAGGGAGAACACTGAAGCTTTCTTT. This translates into CASSLRENTEAFF.

The CDR3 reads CASSPDTSGGQGHEQFF. The CDR3 region has the DNA TGTGCCAGCTCACCGGATACTAGCGGGGGGCAAGGTCACGAGCAGTTCTTC. V and J are TRBV18 and TRBJ2-1; 12 positions match TRBD2. The J segment lost 10 bases and the V segment lost 3 bases, leaving 13 bases of the junction unmatched. Germline V gene lookup returns CDR1 KGHSH and CDR2 LQKENI. This CDR3 has 17 amino acids.

This clone was detected only a few times. The chain couples TRBV9 to TRBJ2-2; D is possibly TRBD1 (5 bases). Between the trimmed V and J ends, which lost 7 bases and 7 bases, there was a span of 14 bases. CDR1 and CDR2 from the germline V gene are SGDLS and YYNGEE. The CDR3 covers 13 residues. DNA of the CDR3: TGTGCCAGCGTTATGGGGCGCCACGGGGAGCTGTTTTTT. Protein sequence: CASVMGRHGELFF.

The rearrangement links TRBV28 to TRBJ2-7; D is unresolved. This CDR3 is 18 amino acids long. From germline, CDR1 is MDHEN and CDR2 SYDVKM. The V end lost 5 bases, the J end lost 0 bases, and 23 bases lay between the germline ends. For the CDR3, the DNA is TGTGCCAGCAGTCTGAGCCAGCGTCGCCTAACAACCTCCTACGAGCAGTACTTC. This gives the protein CASSLSQRRLTTSYEQYF.